The clone carrying this T cell receptor (beta chain) came up many times. The antigen is unknown. This CDR3 has 15 amino acids. The ends were cut back, 3 bases at V and 4 bases at J, with 16 bases in the middle. Germline V gene sequence: CDR1 SEHNR, CDR2 FQNEAQ (reference sequence). This entry belongs to a study of regulatory T cells in long-lasting Graves disease. Notes on the study in general: Relative to newly diagnosed Graves' patients, persistent ones had lower TCR diversity. The study found TRBV28, TRBJ1-2 and TRBJ2-5 favored in persistent disease.

Arm-PCR with iRepertoire HTBI primers amplified the CDR3 regions for these TCR beta libraries. MiXCR, run by TCRdb on the multiplex PCR reads, gives a single entry per CDR3 protein. Of more than 450,000 distinct CDR3 sequences listed, about 16% are singletons. Indicated time point: newly diagnosed GD, antithyroid drugs for less than 3 months. PBMC-derived RNA was used for the TCR library. A nine-milliliter sample of peripheral blood was drawn into EDTA tubes. The data were also submitted as part of a second study, on T cells in Graves' hyperthyroidism and ophthalmopathy. That study adds: For Graves' hyperthyroidism to be stable, ophthalmopathy could not progress within 18 months.

The chain employs TRBV7-9 and TRBJ2-7, with D possibly matching TRBD1 (6 bases). The specimen was peripheral blood mononuclear cells (PBMCs), collected at new diagnosis, from a patient treated with antithyroid drugs. This sequence originates from a man aged 40-49 years with Graves disease. For the CDR3, the DNA is TGTGCCAGCAGCTTGGGTCCGGACAGAGTATACGAGCAGTACTTC. Translating it yields CASSLGPDRVYEQYF.